The clone carrying this T cell receptor (beta chain) came up a few times. One junction end disagrees with the germline gene, perhaps due to a read error. CDR3 length: 12 residues. Per the germline V gene, CDR1 is MDHEN and CDR2 is SYDVKM. TCRdb itself ran the RT-PCR reads through MiXCR, one entry per CDR3 protein. The table records some 150,000 distinct CDR3 sequences, 9.5% to 15% of them present only once. This specimen comes from a study of response to subunit inactivated influenza vaccine. In addition, the sample was reused for a study of T cells expressing NK-cell markers. From that second work: What made the TCR beta cDNA was 5'RACE template switching with UMIs.

This specimen consisted of CD8+ T cells sorted from PBMCs, obtained about 12 days after vaccination. The chain carries TRBV28 and TRBJ2-7; D is unresolved. The sequence was obtained from a man between 50 and 59 years old who received an inactivated influenza vaccine. CDR3: CASSFGRSLRAF. The CDR3, as DNA: TGTGCCAGCAGTTTCGGCAGGAGCTTACGAGCCTTC.